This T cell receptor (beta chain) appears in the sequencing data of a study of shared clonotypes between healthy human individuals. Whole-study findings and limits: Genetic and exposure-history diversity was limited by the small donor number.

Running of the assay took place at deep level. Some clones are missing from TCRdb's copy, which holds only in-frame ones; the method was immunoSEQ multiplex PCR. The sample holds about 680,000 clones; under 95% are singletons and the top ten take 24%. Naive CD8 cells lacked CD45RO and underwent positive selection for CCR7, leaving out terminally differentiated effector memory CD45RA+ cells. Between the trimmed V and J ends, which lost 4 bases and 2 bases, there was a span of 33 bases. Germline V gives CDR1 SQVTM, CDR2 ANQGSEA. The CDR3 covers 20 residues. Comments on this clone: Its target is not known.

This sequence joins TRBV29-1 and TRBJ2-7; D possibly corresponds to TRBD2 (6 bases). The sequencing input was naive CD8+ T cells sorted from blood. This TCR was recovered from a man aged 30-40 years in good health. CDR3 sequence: CSVVMGTGRLISGDPYEQYF. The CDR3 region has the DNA TGCAGCGTTGTTATGGGTACCGGCAGATTGATTAGCGGAGACCCCTACGAGCAGTACTTC.